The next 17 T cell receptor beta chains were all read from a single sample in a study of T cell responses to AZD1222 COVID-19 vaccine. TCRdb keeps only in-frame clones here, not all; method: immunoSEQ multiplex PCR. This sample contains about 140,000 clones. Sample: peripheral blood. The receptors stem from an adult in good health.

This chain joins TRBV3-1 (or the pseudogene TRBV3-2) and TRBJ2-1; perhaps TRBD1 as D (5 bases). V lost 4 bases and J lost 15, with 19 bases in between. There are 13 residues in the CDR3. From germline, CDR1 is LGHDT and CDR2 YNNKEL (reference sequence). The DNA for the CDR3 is TGTGCCAGCAGCCTCTCCCGCAGGGCCCTCCCGTTCTTC. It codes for CASSLSRRALPFF.

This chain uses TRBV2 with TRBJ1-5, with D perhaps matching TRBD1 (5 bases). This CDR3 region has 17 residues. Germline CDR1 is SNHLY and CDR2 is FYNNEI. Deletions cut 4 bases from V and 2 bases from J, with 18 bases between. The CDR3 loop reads CASSGPRAEGGNQPQHF. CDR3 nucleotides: TGTGCCAGCAGTGGGCCCAGGGCCGAGGGTGGCAATCAGCCCCAGCATTTT. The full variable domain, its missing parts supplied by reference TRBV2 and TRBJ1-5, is EPEVTQTPSHQVTQMGQEVILRCVPISNHLYFYWYRQILGQKVEFLVSFYNNEISEKSEIFDDQFSVERPDGSNFTLKIRSTKLEDSAMYFCASSGPRAEGGNQPQHFGDGTRLSIL.

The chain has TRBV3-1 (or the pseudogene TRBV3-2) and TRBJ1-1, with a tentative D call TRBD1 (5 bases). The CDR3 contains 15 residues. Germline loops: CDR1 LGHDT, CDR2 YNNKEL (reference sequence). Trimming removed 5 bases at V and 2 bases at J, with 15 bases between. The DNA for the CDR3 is TGTGCCAGCAGCACCCGGGACCGGCCAAACACTGAAGCTTTCTTT. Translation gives CASSTRDRPNTEAFF.

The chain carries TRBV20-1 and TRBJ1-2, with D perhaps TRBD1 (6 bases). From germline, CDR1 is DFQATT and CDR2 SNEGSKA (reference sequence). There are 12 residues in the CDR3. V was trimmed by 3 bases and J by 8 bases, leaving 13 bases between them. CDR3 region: CSASRQGFGYTF. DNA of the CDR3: TGCAGTGCTAGTAGGCAGGGGTTCGGCTACACCTTC.

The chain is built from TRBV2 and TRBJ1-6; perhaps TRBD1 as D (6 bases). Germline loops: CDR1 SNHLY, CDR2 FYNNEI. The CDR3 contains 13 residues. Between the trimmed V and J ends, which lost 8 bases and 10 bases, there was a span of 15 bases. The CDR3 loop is CASHGGHGSPLHF. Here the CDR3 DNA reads TGTGCCAGCCACGGGGGGCACGGCTCACCCCTCCACTTT.

CDR3 nucleotides: TGTGCCAGCAGTTGGGCCGGGAACACTGAAGCTTTCTTT. Amino acids: CASSWAGNTEAFF. The chain links TRBV3-1 (or the pseudogene TRBV3-2) to TRBJ1-1, with unresolved D. The ends were cut back, 6 bases at V and 1 base at J, with 9 bases in the middle. This CDR3 is built from 13 residues. Germline assignment: CDR1 LGHDT and CDR2 YNNKEL (reference sequence).

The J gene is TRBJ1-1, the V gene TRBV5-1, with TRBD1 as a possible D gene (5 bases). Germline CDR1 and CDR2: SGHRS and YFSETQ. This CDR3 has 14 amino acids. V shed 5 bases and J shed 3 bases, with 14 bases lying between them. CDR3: CASRAGEGYTEAFF. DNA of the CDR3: TGCGCCAGCAGGGCGGGTGAGGGGTACACTGAAGCTTTCTTT.

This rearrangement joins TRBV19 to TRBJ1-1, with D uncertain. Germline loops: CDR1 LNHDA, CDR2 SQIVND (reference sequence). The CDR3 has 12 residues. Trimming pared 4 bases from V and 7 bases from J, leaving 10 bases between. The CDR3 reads CASSNRAREAFF. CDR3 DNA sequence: TGTGCCAGTAGTAACCGGGCCCGTGAAGCTTTCTTT.

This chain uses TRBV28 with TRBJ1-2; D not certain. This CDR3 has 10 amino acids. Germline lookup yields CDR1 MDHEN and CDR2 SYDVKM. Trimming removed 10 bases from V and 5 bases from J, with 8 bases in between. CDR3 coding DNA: TGTGCCACCGCTCGGTATGGCTACACCTTC. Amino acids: CATARYGYTF.

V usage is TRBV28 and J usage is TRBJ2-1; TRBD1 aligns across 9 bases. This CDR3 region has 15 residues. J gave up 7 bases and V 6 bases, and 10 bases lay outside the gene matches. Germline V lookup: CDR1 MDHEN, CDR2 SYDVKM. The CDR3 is CASSPGQGHANEQFF. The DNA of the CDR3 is TGTGCCAGCAGCCCTGGACAGGGGCATGCGAATGAGCAGTTCTTC.

CDR3 sequence: CASSPSGFYYGYTF. The DNA for the CDR3 is TGTGCCAGCAGCCCCAGTGGGTTTTACTATGGCTACACCTTC. This chain connects TRBV11-3 to TRBJ1-2; D unresolved. Trimming removed 5 bases from V and 3 bases from J, with 13 bases in between. From germline, CDR1 is SGHNT and CDR2 YENEEA. The CDR3 has 14 residues.

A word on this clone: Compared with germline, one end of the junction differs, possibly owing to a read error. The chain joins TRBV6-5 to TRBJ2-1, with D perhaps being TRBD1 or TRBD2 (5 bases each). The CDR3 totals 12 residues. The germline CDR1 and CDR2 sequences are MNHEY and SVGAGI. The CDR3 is CASFGAYDEQFF. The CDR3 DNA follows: TGTGCCAGCTTCGGGGCCTACGATGAGCAGTTCTTC.

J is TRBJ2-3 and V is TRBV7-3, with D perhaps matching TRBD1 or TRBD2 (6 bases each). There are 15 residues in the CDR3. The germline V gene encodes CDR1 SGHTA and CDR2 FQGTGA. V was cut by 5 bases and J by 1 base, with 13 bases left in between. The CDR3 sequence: CASSQVGGRTDTQYF. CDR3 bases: TGTGCCAGCAGCCAAGTGGGGGGCCGCACAGATACGCAGTATTTT.

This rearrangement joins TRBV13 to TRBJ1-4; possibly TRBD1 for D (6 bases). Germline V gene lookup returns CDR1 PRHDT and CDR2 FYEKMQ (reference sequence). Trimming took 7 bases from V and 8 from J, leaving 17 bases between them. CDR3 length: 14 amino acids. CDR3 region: CASTWGGGEEKLFF. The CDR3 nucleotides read TGTGCCAGCACTTGGGGAGGGGGTGAGGAAAAACTGTTTTTT.

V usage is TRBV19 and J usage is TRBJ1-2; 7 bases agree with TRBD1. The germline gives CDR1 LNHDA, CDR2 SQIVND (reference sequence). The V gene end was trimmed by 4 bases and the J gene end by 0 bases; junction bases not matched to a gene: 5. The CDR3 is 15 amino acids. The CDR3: CASSTQGGANYGYTF. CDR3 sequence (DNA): TGTGCCAGTAGTACTCAGGGGGGAGCTAACTATGGCTACACCTTC.

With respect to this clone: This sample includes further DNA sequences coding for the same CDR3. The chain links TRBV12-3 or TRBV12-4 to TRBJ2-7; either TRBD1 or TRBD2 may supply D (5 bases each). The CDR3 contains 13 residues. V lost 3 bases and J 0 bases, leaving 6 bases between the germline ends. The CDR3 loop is CASSFGTSYEQYF. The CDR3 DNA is TGTGCCAGCAGTTTCGGGACCTCCTACGAGCAGTACTTC.

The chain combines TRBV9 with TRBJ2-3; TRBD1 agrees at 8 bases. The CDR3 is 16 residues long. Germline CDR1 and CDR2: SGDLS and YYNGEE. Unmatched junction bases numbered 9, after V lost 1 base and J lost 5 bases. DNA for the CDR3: TGTGCCAGCAGCGTATCAGGGGGCCCGGTCGGAGATACGCAGTATTTT. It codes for CASSVSGGPVGDTQYF.